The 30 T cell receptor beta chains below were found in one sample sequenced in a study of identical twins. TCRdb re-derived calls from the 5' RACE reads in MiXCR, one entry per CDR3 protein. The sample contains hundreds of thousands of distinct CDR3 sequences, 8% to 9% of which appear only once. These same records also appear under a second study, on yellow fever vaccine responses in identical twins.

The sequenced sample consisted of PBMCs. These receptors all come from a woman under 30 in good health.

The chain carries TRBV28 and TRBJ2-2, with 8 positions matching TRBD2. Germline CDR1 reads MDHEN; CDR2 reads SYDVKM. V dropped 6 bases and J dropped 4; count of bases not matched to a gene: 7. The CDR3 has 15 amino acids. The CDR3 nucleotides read TGTGCCAGCAGCCCGGGGGGGAGCGGCACCGGGGAGCTGTTTTTT. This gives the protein CASSPGGSGTGELFF. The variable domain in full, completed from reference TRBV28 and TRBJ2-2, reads DVKVTQSSRYLVKRTGEKVFLECVQDMDHENMFWYRQDPGLGLRLIYFSYDVKMKEKGDIPEGYSVSREKKERFSLILESASTNQTSMYLCASSPGGSGTGELFFGEGSRLTVL.

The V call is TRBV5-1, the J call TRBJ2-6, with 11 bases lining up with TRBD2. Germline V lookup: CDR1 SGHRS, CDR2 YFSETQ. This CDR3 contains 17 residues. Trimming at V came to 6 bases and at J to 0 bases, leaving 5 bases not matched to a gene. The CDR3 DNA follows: TGCGCCAGCAACCGGGGACTAGCGGACTCTGGGGCCAACGTCCTGACTTTC. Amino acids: CASNRGLADSGANVLTF. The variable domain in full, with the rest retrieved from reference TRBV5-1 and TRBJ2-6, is KAGVTQTPRYLIKTRGQQVTLSCSPISGHRSVSWYQQTPGQGLQFLFEYFSETQRNKGNFPGRFSGRQFSNSRSEMNVSTLELGDSALYLCASNRGLADSGANVLTFGAGSRLTVL.

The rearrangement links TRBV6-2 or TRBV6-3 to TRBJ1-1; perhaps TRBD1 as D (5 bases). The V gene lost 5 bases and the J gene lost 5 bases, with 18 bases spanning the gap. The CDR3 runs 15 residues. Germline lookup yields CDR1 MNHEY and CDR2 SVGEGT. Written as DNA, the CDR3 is TGTGCCAGCAGTCCCTTGGGACGGGCAAGGACTGAAGCTTTCTTT. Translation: CASSPLGRARTEAFF.

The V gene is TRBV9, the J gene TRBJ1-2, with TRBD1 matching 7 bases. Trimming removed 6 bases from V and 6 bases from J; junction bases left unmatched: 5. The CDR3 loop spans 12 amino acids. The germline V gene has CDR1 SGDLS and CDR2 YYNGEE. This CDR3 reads CASNLGGNGYTF. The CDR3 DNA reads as TGTGCCAGCAATCTAGGGGGCAATGGCTACACCTTC.

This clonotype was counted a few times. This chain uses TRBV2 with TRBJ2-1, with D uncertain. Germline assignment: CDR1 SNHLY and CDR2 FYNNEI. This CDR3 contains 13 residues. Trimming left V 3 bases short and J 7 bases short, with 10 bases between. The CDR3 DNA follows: TGTGCCAGCAGTGAGCAAGGTTTTAATGAGCAGTTCTTC. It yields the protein CASSEQGFNEQFF.

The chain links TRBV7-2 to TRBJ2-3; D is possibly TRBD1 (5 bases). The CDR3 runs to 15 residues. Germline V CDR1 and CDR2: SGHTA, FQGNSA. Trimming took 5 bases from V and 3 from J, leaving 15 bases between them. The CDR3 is CASSPTGRRTDTQYF. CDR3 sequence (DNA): TGTGCCAGCAGCCCCACAGGTCGTCGGACAGATACGCAGTATTTT.

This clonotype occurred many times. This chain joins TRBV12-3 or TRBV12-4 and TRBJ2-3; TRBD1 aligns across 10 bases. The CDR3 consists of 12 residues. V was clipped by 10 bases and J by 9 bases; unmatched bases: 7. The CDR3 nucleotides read TGTGCCATAAGACAGGGGGCACAGACGCAGTATTTT. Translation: CAIRQGAQTQYF.

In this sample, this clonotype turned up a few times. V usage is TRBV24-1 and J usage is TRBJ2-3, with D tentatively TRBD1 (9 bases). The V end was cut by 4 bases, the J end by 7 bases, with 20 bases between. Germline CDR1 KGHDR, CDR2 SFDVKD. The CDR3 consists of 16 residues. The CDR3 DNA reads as TGTGCCACCAGTGACACGGGGGGGACAGGGAGACATACGCAGTATTTT. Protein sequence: CATSDTGGTGRHTQYF.

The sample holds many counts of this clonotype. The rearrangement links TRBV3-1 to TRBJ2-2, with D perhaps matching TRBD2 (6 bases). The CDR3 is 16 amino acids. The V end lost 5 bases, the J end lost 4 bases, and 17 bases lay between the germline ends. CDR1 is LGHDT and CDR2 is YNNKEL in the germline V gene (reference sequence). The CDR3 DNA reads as TGTGCCAGCAGCTCAACCGGGCTGGAGGGCACCGGGGAGCTGTTTTTT. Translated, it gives CASSSTGLEGTGELFF.

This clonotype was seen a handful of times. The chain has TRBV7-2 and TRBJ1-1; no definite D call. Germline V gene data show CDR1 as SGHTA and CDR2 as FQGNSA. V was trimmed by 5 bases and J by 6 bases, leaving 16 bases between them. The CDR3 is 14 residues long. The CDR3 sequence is CASSPDPKQPEAFF. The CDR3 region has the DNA TGTGCCAGCAGCCCCGATCCGAAGCAGCCTGAAGCTTTCTTT.

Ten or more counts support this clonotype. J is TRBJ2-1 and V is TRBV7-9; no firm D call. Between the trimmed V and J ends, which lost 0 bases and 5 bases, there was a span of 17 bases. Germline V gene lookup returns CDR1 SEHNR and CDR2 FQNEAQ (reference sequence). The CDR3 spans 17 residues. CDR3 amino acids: CASSLAGLRGENNEQFF. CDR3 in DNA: TGTGCCAGCAGCTTAGCGGGGTTGCGAGGTGAGAACAATGAGCAGTTCTTC.

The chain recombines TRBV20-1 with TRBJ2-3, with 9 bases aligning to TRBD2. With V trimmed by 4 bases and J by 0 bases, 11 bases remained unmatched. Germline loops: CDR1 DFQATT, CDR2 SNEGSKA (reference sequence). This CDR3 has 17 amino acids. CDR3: CSAIRESGGYSTDTQYF. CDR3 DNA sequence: TGCAGTGCTATTCGAGAGAGCGGGGGGTACAGCACAGATACGCAGTATTTT.

CDR3 region: CASSLGRRAGGSNTQYF. The CDR3 DNA reads TGTGCCAGCAGTTTAGGCCGCCGAGCGGGAGGGTCGAATACGCAGTATTTT. The gene calls are TRBV28 and TRBJ2-3, with 10 bases aligning to TRBD2. V shed 2 bases, J shed 7 bases, and the junction held 12 bases outside the gene matches. This CDR3 is built from 17 residues. Germline V CDR1 and CDR2: MDHEN, SYDVKM.

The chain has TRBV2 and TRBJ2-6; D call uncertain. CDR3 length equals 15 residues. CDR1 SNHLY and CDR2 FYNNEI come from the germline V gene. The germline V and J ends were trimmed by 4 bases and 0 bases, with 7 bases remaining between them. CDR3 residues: CASSVPTSGANVLTF. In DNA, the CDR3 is TGTGCCAGCAGTGTACCGACCTCTGGGGCCAACGTCCTGACTTTC.

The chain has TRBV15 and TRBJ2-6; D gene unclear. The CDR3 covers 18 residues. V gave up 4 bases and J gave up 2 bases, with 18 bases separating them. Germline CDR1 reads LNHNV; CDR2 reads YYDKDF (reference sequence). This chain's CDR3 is CATSTGRKFKPGANVLTF. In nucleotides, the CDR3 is TGTGCCACCAGCACAGGACGGAAGTTTAAACCTGGGGCCAACGTCCTGACTTTC.

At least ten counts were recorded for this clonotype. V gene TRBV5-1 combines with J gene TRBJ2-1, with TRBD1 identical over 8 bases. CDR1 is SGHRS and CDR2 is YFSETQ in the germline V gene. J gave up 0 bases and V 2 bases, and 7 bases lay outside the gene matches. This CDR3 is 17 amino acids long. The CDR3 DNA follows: TGCGCCAGCAGCTTAGAAGGACAGGGCACCTCCTACAATGAGCAGTTCTTC. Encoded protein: CASSLEGQGTSYNEQFF.

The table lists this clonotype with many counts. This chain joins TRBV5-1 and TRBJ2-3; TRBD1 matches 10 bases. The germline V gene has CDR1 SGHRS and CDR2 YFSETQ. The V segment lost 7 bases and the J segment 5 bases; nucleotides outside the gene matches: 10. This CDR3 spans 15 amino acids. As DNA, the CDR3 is TGCGCCAGCCACCGGGACAGGGGACCTGTAGATACGCAGTATTTT. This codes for CASHRDRGPVDTQYF.

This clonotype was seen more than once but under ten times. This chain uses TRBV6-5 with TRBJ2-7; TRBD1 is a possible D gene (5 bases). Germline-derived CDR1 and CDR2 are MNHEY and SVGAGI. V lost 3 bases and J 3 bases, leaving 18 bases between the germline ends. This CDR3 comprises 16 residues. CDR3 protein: CASSYSMSRGIYEQYF. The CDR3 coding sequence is TGTGCCAGCAGTTATTCCATGAGTAGGGGAATCTACGAGCAGTACTTC.

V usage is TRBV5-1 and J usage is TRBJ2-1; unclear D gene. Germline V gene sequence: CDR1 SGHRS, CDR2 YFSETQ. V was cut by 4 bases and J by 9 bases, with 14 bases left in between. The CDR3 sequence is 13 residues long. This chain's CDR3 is CASSPGPFTEQFF. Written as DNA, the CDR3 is TGCGCCAGCAGCCCTGGCCCGTTTACTGAGCAGTTCTTC.

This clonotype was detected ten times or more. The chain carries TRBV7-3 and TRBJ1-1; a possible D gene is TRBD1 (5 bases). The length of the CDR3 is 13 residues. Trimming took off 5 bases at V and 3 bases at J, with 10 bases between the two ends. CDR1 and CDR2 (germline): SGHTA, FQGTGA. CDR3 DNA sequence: TGTGCCAGCAGCCGTCGGGGGGACACTGAAGCTTTCTTT. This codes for CASSRRGDTEAFF.

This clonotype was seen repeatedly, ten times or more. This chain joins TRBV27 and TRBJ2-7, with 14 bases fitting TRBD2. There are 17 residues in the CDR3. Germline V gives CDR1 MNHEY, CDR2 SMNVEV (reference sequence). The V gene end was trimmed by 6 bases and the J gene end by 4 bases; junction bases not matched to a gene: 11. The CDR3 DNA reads TGTGCCAGCAGACTCGGGACTAGCGGGGGAGCTGGATACGAGCAGTACTTC. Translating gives CASRLGTSGGAGYEQYF.

CDR3 bases: TGTGCCAGCAGTTTTAAAGTCTCTGGAAACACCATATATTTT. Amino acid sequence: CASSFKVSGNTIYF. V usage is TRBV12-3 or TRBV12-4 and J usage is TRBJ1-3, with D hard to call. With 3 bases removed from V and 0 bases from J, the gap between germline ends came to 6 bases. The CDR3 is 14 amino acids.

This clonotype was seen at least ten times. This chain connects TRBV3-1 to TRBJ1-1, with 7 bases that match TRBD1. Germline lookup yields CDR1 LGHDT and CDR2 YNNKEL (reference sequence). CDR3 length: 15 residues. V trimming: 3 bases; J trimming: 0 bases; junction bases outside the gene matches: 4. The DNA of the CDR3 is TGTGCCAGCAGCCACAGGGGGGCATTGAACACTGAAGCTTTCTTT. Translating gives CASSHRGALNTEAFF. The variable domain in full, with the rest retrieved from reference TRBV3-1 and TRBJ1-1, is DTAVSQTPKYLVTQMGNDKSIKCEQNLGHDTMYWYKQDSKKFLKIMFSYNNKELIINETVPNRFSPKSPDKAHLNLHINSLELGDSAVYFCASSHRGALNTEAFFGQGTRLTVV.

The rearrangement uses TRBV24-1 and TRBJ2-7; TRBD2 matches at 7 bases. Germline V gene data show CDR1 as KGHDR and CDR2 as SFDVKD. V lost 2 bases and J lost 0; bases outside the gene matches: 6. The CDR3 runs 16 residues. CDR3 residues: CATSDSSSGSSYEQYF. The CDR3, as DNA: TGTGCCACCAGTGATTCGTCTAGCGGTAGCTCCTACGAGCAGTACTTC.

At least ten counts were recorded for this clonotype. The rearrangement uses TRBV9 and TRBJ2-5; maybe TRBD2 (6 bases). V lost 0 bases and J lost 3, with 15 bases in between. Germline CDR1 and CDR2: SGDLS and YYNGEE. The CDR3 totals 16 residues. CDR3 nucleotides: TGTGCCAGCAGCGTAGCTGATGTTCGGGGGAAAGAGACCCAGTACTTC. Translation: CASSVADVRGKETQYF. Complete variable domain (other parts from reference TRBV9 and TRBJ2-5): DSGVTQTPKHLITATGQRVTLRCSPRSGDLSVYWYQQSLDQGLQFLIQYYNGEERAKGNILERFSAQQFPDLHSELNLSSLELGDSALYFCASSVADVRGKETQYFGPGTRLLVL.

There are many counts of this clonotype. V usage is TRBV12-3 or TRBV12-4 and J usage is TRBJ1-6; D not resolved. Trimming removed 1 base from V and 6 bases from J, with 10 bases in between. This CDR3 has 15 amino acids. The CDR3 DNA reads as TGTGCCAGCAGTTTAGGAGGACGGGTTAATTCACCCCTCCACTTT. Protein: CASSLGGRVNSPLHF.

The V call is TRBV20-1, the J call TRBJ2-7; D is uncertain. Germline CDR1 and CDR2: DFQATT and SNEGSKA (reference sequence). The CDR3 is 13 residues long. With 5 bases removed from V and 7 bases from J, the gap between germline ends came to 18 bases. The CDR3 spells CSAESRPDGEQYF. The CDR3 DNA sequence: TGCAGTGCTGAATCCCGGCCCGATGGGGAGCAGTACTTC.

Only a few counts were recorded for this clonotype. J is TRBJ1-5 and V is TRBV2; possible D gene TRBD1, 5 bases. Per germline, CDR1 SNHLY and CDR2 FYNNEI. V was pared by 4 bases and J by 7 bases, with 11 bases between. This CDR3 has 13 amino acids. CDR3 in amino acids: CASSAGSYQPQHF. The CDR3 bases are TGTGCCAGCAGTGCAGGGAGCTACCAGCCCCAGCATTTT.

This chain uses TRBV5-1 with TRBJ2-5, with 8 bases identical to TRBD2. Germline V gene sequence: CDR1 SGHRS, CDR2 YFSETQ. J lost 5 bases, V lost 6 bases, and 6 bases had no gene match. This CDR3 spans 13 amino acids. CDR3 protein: CASTSGGGETQYF. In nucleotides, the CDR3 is TGCGCCAGCACGAGCGGGGGCGGGGAGACCCAGTACTTC.

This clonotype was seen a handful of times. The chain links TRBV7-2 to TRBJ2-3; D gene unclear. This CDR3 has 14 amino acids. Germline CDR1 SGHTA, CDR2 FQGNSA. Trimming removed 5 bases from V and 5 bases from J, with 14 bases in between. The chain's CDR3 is CASSPPGMLDTQYF. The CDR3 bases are TGTGCCAGCAGCCCCCCTGGAATGTTAGATACGCAGTATTTT.